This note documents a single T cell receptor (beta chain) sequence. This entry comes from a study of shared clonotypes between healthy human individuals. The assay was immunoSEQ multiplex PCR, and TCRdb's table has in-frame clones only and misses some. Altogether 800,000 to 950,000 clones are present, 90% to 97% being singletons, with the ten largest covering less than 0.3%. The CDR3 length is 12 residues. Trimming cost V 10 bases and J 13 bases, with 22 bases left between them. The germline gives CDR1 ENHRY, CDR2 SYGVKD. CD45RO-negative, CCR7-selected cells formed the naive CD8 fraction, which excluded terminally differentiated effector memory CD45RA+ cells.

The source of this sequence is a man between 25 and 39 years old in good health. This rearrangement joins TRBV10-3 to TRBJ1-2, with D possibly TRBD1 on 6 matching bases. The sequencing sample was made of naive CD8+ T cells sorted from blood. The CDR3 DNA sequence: TGTGCCACCCGGGACACCCAGGGGAATGTCACCTTC. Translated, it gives CATRDTQGNVTF.